This T cell receptor (beta chain) was profiled in a study of T cells after yellow fever vaccination. About the study: Preparation of the low-cell-number fractions used SMART-Seq v4 Ultra Low Input. Findings and limits, study-wide: By day 5 rather than day 15, the secondary response had peaked, though it was weaker. FACS-sorted repertoires could contain abundant clonotypes contaminating from the bulk population. Re-detected after boosting: most primary clones, about 95% of CD4 and over 80% of CD8.

Regarding this clonotype: Its antigen is not identified.

TCRdb processed the 5' RACE reads anew with MiXCR; each CDR3 protein has one entry. The sample comprises 150,000 to 200,000 distinct CDR3 sequences, about 11% of which are singletons, and approximately 34% rests with the top ten. In germline, CDR1 is LNHNV, CDR2 YYDKDF (reference sequence). The CDR3 is 15 amino acids. V was cut by 3 bases and J by 8 bases, with 17 bases left in between. The sequence was collected from a man aged 18 to 29 who received the YFV17D yellow fever vaccine. The sequencing here drew on CD8+ T cells sorted from PBMCs, taken 15 days after the yellow fever booster vaccination. The chain uses TRBV15 and TRBJ2-1, with D hard to call. For the CDR3, the DNA is TGTGCCACCAGCAGGCTAGGACGTACGCTGGATGAGCAGTTCTTC. This encodes CATSRLGRTLDEQFF.